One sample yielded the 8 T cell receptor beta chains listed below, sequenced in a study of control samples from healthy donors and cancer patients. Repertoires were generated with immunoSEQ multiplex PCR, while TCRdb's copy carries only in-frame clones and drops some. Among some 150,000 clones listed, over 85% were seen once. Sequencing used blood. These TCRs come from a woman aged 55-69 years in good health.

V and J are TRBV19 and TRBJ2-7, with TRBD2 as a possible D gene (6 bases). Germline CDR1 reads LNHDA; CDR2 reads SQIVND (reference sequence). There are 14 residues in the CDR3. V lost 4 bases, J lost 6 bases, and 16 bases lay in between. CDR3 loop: CASSTQTNGGEQYF. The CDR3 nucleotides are TGTGCCAGTAGTACCCAGACAAACGGGGGCGAGCAGTACTTC. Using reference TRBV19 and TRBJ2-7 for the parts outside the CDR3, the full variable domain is DGGITQSPKYLFRKEGQNVTLSCEQNLNHDAMYWYRQDPGQGLRLIYYSQIVNDFQKGDIAEGYSVSREKKESFPLTVTSAQKNPTAFYLCASSTQTNGGEQYFGPGTRLTVT.

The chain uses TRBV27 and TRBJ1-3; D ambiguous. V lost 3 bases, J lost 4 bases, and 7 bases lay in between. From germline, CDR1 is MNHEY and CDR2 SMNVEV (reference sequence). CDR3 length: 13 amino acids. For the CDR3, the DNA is TGTGCCAGCAGTTTTGGCGCCGGAAACACCATATATTTT. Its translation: CASSFGAGNTIYF.

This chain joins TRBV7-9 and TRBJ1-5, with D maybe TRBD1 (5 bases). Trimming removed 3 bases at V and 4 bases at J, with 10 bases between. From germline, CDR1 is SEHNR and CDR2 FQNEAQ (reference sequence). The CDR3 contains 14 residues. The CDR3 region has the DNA TGTGCCAGCAGCTTTCCACAGGCGAATCAGCCCCAGCATTTT. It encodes CASSFPQANQPQHF.

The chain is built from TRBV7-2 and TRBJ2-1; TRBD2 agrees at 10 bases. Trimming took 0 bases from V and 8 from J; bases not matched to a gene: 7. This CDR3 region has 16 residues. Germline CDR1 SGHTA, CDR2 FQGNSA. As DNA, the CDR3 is TGTGCCAGCAGCTTAGCGGAGGCTAGCGGGGGATATGAGCAGTTCTTC. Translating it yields CASSLAEASGGYEQFF.

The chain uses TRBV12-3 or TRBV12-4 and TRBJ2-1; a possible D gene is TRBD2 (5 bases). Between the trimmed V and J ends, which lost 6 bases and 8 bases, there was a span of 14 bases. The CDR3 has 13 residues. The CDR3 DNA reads TGTGCCAGCAGGATTAAACTAGGGCATGAGCAGTTCTTC. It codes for CASRIKLGHEQFF.

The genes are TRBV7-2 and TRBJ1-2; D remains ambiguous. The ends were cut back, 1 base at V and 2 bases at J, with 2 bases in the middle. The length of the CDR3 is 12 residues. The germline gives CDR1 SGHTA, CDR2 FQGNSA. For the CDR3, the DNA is TGTGCCAGCAGCTTAGTGAACTATGGCTACACCTTC. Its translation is CASSLVNYGYTF.

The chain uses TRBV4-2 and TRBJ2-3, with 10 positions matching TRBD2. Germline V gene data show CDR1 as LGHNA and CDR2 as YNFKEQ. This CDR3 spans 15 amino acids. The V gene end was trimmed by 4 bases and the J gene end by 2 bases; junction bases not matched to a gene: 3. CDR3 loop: CASSLGLAVTDTQYF. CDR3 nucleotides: TGTGCCAGCAGCCTTGGACTAGCGGTCACAGATACGCAGTATTTT.

CDR3 protein: CASSQEWADNSNQPQHF. The DNA for the CDR3 is TGTGCCAGCAGCCAAGAATGGGCAGATAATAGCAATCAGCCCCAGCATTTT. The V and J genes are TRBV4-2 and TRBJ1-5; D not certain. This CDR3 contains 17 residues. CDR1 and CDR2 (germline): LGHNA, YNFKEQ. Deletions cut 0 bases from V and 0 bases from J, with 12 bases between.